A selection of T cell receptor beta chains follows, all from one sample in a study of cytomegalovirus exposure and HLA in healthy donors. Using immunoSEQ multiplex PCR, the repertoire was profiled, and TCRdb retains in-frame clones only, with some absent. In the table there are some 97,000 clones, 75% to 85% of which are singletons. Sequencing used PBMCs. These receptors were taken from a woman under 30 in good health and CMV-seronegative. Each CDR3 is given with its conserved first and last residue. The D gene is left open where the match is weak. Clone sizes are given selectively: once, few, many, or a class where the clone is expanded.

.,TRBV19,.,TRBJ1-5,CASSSPARGRNQPQHF,TGTGCCAGTAGTTCCCCGGCGCGGGGTAGGAATCAGCCCCAGCATTTT
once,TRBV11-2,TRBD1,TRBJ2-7,CASSSGTAPYEQYF,TGTGCCAGCAGTTCCGGGACAGCACCCTACGAGCAGTACTTC
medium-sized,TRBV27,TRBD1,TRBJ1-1,CATQRQGFTEAFF,TGTGCCACACAAAGACAGGGCTTCACTGAAGCTTTCTTT
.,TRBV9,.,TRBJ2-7,CASSVATGSYEQYF,TGTGCCAGCAGCGTAGCCACTGGTTCCTACGAGCAGTACTTC
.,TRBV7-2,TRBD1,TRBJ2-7,CASSYSLGTGAYEQYF,TGTGCCAGCAGCTACTCTCTCGGGACAGGAGCCTACGAGCAGTACTTC
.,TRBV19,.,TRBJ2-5,CASSKADSAREETQYF,TGTGCCAGTAGTAAAGCCGACAGTGCCCGTGAAGAGACCCAGTACTTC
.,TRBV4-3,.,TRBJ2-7,CASSQGVTRTYEQYF,TGCGCCAGCAGCCAAGGTGTCACTAGAACCTACGAGCAGTACTTC
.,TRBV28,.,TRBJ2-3,CASSRGHSAINLDTQYF,TGTGCCAGCAGTAGGGGACACTCCGCCATCAACCTAGATACGCAGTATTTT
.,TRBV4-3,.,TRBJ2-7,CASSQDLGTEGNEQYF,TGCGCCAGCAGCCAAGATCTCGGGACGGAGGGGAACGAGCAGTACTTC
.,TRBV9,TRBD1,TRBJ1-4,CASSVRPSGQGAHEKLFF,TGTGCCAGCAGCGTGAGGCCCTCGGGACAGGGGGCGCATGAAAAACTGTTTTTT
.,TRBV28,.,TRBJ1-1,CASSLFGRLSTEAFF,TGTGCCAGCAGTTTATTCGGGAGGTTGAGCACTGAAGCTTTCTTT
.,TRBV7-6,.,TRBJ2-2,CASSLSGEAGELFF,TGTGCCAGCAGCTTAAGTGGTGAGGCCGGGGAGCTGTTTTTT
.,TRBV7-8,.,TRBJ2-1,CASSLVRGLGNEQFF,TGTGCCAGCAGCTTAGTCCGCGGCCTAGGCAATGAGCAGTTCTTC
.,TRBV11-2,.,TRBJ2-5,CASSPRDTYVEQYF,TGTGCCAGCAGCCCCCGGGACACTTACGTGGAGCAGTACTTC
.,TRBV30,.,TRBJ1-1,CAWTIGLEAGVGDTEAFF,TGTGCCTGGACCATCGGACTCGAGGCAGGGGTCGGGGACACTGAAGCTTTCTTT
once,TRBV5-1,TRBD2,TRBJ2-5,CASSASGGETQYF,TGCGCCAGCAGCGCAAGCGGGGGGGAGACCCAGTACTTC
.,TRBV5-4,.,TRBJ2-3,CASMSPRQTDTQYF,TGTGCCAGCATGTCCCCTCGACAGACAGATACGCAGTATTTT
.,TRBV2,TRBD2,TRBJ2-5,CASRETSVGKTQYF,TGTGCCAGCAGAGAGACTAGCGTAGGGAAGACCCAGTACTTC
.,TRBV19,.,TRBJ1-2,CASRIRVASNYGYTF,TGTGCCAGTAGGATCCGGGTTGCGTCTAACTATGGCTACACCTTC
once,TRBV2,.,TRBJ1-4,CASSDDRGGSLHPSVANEKLFF,TGTGCCAGCAGTGATGATCGGGGAGGCAGTCTTCACCCATCAGTAGCTAATGAAAAACTGTTTTTT
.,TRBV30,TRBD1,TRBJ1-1,CAWSVPGQGAFF,TGTGCCTGGAGTGTACCGGGACAGGGAGCTTTCTTT
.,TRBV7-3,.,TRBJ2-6,CASSLDTTFSGANVLTF,TGTGCCAGCAGCCTTGACACAACCTTCTCTGGGGCCAACGTCCTGACTTTC
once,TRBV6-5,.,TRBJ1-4,CASSYNPESEKLFF,TGTGCCAGCAGTTATAACCCGGAGAGTGAAAAACTGTTTTTT
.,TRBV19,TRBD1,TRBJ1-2,CASSTGTGDGYTF,TGTGCCAGTAGCACCGGGACAGGGGATGGCTACACCTTC
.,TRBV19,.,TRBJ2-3,CASSMGLSTDTQYF,TGTGCCAGTAGTATGGGACTCAGTACGGATACGCAGTATTTT
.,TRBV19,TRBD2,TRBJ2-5,CASSIRLAGQETQYF,TGTGCCAGTAGTATAAGGTTAGCGGGCCAAGAGACCCAGTACTTC
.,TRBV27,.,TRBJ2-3,CASSLVSQGIITDGDTQYF,TGTGCCAGCAGTTTAGTTTCGCAGGGGATTATAACAGATGGGGATACGCAGTATTTT
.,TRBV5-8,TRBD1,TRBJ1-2,CASSLGGTGSYGYTF,TGTGCCAGCAGCTTGGGGGGGACAGGGAGCTATGGCTACACCTTC
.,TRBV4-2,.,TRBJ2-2,CASSLAGTYTGELFF,TGTGCCAGCAGCCTGGCCGGGACTTACACCGGGGAGCTGTTTTTT
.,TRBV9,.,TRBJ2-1,CASSVASYNEQFF,TGTGCCAGCAGCGTCGCCAGCTACAATGAGCAGTTCTTC
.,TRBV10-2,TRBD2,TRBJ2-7,CASSVTGTSGRKSPYEQYF,TGCGCCAGCAGTGTCACTGGGACTAGCGGGAGAAAATCCCCCTACGAGCAGTACTTC
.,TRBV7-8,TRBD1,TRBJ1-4,CASSSDRVFGEKLFF,TGTGCCAGCAGCTCCGACAGGGTCTTCGGAGAAAAACTGTTTTTT
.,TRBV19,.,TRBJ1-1,CASSNLGGGGTEAFF,TGTGCCAGTAGTAATCTCGGGGGGGGAGGCACTGAAGCTTTCTTT
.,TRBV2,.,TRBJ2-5,CASSPTRNQETQYF,TGTGCCAGCAGTCCGACAAGAAACCAAGAGACCCAGTACTTC
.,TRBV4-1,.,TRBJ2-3,CASSQAPSSNADTQYF,TGCGCCAGCAGCCAAGCACCTAGCTCGAACGCAGATACGCAGTATTTT
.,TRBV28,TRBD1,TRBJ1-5,CASSSTGVTQPQHF,TGTGCCAGCAGTTCCACAGGGGTAACCCAGCCACAGCATTTT
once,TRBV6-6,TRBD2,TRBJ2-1,CASRPRRGGVGNEQFF,TGTGCCAGCAGGCCACGGCGGGGGGGCGTTGGTAATGAGCAGTTCTTC
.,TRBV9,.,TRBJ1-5,CASSVGGVNQPQHF,TGTGCCAGCAGCGTAGGGGGAGTCAATCAGCCCCAGCATTTT
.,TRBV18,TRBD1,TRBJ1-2,CASSPAGTELRLNYGYTF,TGTGCCAGCTCACCGGCCGGGACAGAATTACGACTAAACTATGGCTACACCTTC
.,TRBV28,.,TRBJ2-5,CASSWPERGETQYF,TGTGCCAGCAGTTGGCCGGAAAGAGGAGAGACCCAGTACTTC
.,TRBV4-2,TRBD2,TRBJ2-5,CASSQLSGSRLETQYF,TGTGCCAGCAGCCAACTTAGCGGGAGCAGGTTAGAGACCCAGTACTTC
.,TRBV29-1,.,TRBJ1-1,CSVELQNRNTEAFF,TGCAGCGTTGAACTACAAAACAGGAACACTGAAGCTTTCTTT
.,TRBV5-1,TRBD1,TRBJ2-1,CASSSSGTETYNEQFF,TGCGCCAGCAGCTCGTCCGGGACAGAGACCTACAATGAGCAGTTCTTC
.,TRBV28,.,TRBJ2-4,CASSSTKRVTKNIQYF,TGTGCCAGCAGTTCTACTAAGCGGGTTACCAAAAACATTCAGTACTTC
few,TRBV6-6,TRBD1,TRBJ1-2,CASIPYEGQGYGYTF,TGTGCCAGCATCCCTTACGAGGGACAGGGCTATGGCTACACCTTC
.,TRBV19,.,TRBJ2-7,CASSIGRAASYEQYF,TGTGCCAGTAGTATAGGGAGGGCAGCCTCCTACGAGCAGTACTTC
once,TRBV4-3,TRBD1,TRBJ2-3,CASSRDGQGADTQYF,TGCGCCAGCAGCCGGGATGGACAGGGTGCAGATACGCAGTATTTT
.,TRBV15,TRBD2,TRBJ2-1,CATSRVGTRANEQFF,TGTGCCACCAGCAGAGTTGGGACTAGGGCGAATGAGCAGTTCTTC
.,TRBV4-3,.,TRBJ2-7,CASSQDTLREQYF,TGCGCCAGCAGCCAAGATACCCTACGGGAGCAGTACTTC
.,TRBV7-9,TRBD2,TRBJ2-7,CSSSLDFQRGSYEQYF,TGTTCCAGCAGCTTAGACTTCCAGCGGGGTTCGTACGAGCAGTACTTC
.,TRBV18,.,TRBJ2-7,CASSAYEQYF,TGTGCCAGCTCCGCCTACGAGCAGTACTTC
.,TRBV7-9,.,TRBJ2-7,CASGYGGHEQYF,TGTGCCAGCGGGTACGGGGGGCACGAGCAGTACTTC